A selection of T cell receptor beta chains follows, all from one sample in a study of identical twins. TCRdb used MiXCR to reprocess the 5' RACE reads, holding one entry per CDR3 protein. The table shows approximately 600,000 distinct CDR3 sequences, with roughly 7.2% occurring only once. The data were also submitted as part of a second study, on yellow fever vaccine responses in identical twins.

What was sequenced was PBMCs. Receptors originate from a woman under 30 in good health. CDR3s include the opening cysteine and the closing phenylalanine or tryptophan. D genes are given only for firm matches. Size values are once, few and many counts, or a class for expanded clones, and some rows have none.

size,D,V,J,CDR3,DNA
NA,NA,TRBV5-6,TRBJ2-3,CASRKGGTDTQYF,TGTGCCAGCAGAAAGGGGGGCACAGATACGCAGTATTTT
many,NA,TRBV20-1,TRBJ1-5,CSASPMGPPNQPQHF,TGCAGTGCTAGCCCCATGGGACCGCCGAATCAGCCCCAGCATTTT
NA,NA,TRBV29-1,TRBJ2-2,CSVDSGRTGELFF,TGCAGCGTGGACTCAGGGAGGACCGGGGAGCTGTTTTTT
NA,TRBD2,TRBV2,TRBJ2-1,CASSERASGGPRTRSSYNEQFF,TGTGCCAGCAGTGAAAGGGCTAGCGGGGGCCCTCGGACCCGTAGCTCCTACAATGAGCAGTTCTTC
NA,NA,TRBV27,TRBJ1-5,CASSLSGAGSQPQHF,TGTGCCAGCAGTTTATCGGGGGCAGGGAGTCAGCCCCAGCATTTT
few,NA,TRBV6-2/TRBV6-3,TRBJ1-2,CASSYFDGYTF,TGTGCCAGCAGTTACTTCGATGGCTACACCTTC
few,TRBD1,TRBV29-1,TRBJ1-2,CSVEAPDRARGYTF,TGCAGCGTAGAAGCCCCGGACAGGGCCAGGGGCTACACCTTC
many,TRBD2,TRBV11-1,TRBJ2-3,CASSSPARRGGNTDTQYF,TGTGCCAGCAGCTCCCCTGCTCGGCGGGGGGGAAACACAGATACGCAGTATTTT
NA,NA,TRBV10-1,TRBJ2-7,CASSESKTDNSPYEQYF,TGCGCCAGCAGTGAGTCGAAGACAGACAACTCCCCCTACGAGCAGTACTTC
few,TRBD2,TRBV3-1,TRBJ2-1,CASSPGTSGKQFF,TGTGCCAGCAGCCCGGGGACTAGCGGGAAACAGTTCTTC
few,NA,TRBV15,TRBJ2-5,CATSRPGLGETQYF,TGTGCCACCAGCAGACCGGGACTGGGCGAGACCCAGTACTTC
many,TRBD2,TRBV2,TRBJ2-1,CASRRLAGGVGEQFF,TGTGCCAGCAGAAGACTAGCGGGGGGGGTTGGTGAGCAGTTCTTC
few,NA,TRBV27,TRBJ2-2,CAHGRGAGGELFF,TGTGCCCATGGGCGAGGGGCGGGCGGGGAGCTGTTTTTT
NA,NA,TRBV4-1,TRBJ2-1,CASSQGPGVGEQFF,TGCGCCAGCAGCCAAGGCCCAGGGGTAGGTGAGCAGTTCTTC
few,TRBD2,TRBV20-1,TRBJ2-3,CSASGTSSDTQYF,TGCAGTGCTAGTGGGACTAGCTCAGATACGCAGTATTTT